The text below deals with one T cell receptor beta chain. What it recognizes is unknown. The sample holds other DNA sequences that translate to the same CDR3. The study ran its PCR with 60 Vbeta and 13 Jbeta primers. Sequencing was performed with immunoSEQ multiplex PCR; in TCRdb, only in-frame clones are kept and a portion is missing. The sample has 150,000 to 200,000 clones; about 62% are singletons. The data were obtained in a study of cytomegalovirus exposure and HLA in healthy donors. Study summary: Researchers found that about four fifths of just under 400 genotyped donors fell within the Caucasian-associated ancestry cluster. Regarding the study as a whole: Analysis was carried out at a later point, and it linked a missense DCLRE1C variant to TCR beta V- and J-gene trimming. HLA alleles were associated with 18,000 or so TCR beta sequences in a later analysis at 0.05 false discovery rate.

The V end was cut by 0 bases, the J end by 5 bases, with 7 bases between. Per germline, CDR1 MNHEY and CDR2 SVGAGI. The CDR3 is 13 residues long. The chain joins TRBV6-5 to TRBJ1-1, with a tentative D call TRBD1 (5 bases). The source material was PBMCs. This clonotype originated in a man aged 35 to 55 in good health and CMV-seronegative. CDR3 protein: CASSYSRGTEAFF. CDR3 nucleotide sequence: TGTGCCAGCAGTTACTCTCGGGGGACTGAAGCTTTCTTT.